Given below is one T cell receptor beta chain in context. The repertoire was sequenced with immunoSEQ multiplex PCR; TCRdb's copy has only in-frame clones and lacks some. The sample yields about 2 million clones, roughly 94% seen once. V dropped 9 bases and J dropped 4; count of bases not matched to a gene: 7. The length of the CDR3 is 12 residues. Germline CDR1 is SGHNT and CDR2 is YYREEE (reference sequence). This sample is part of a study of shared clonotypes between healthy human individuals. Study context: Researchers assigned three CD4 naive, three CD4 memory, two CD8 naive and one CD8 memory plate to each donor.

In the naive CD8 group, cells lacked CD45RO and were positively selected for CCR7, so terminally differentiated effector memory CD45RA+ cells were left out. What was sequenced was naive CD8+ T cells sorted from blood. The TCR sequence derives from a man between 18 and 35 years old in good health. The chain is built from TRBV5-4 and TRBJ2-7, with 7 positions matching TRBD2. The CDR3 DNA sequence: TGTGCCATGAGTGGGAGGGAATACGAGCAGTACTTC. Protein sequence: CAMSGREYEQYF.